A selection of T cell receptor beta chains follows, all from one sample in a study of blood T cell repertoires in COVID-19. TCRdb's table, derived via immunoSEQ multiplex PCR, lists solely in-frame clones and lacks some. This sample has under 450,000 clones, with approximately 89% found just once. The specimen was PBMCs or T cells enriched from blood (not recorded which). These receptors all stem from a woman aged 40 to 50 who had been exposed to COVID-19. Both conserved end residues are part of each CDR3. Each record gives: CDR3 DNA, CDR3 protein, D gene, J gene, clone size, V gene. D genes are given only for firm matches. Size tells how often a clone was seen (once, few, many) or the class of an expanded clone, and some rows leave it out.

CDR3nt: TGCAGCGTTTCCCAAGACAGATACGAGCAGTACTTC
CDR3aa: CSVSQDRYEQYF
d_gene: NA
j_gene: TRBJ2-7
abundance: NA
v_gene: TRBV29-1

CDR3nt: TGCGCCAGCAGTGATTACGGGGTGACCACCGGGGAGCTGTTTTTT
CDR3aa: CASSDYGVTTGELFF
d_gene: NA
j_gene: TRBJ2-2
abundance: NA
v_gene: TRBV10-2

CDR3nt: TGTGCCAGCAGCCAAGATCCGAGAGAGGGCGATGAGCAGTTCTTC
CDR3aa: CASSQDPREGDEQFF
d_gene: NA
j_gene: TRBJ2-1
abundance: NA
v_gene: TRBV3-1/TRBV3-2

CDR3nt: TGTGCCAGCTCACCGCAGGGAATGAACACTGAAGCTTTCTTT
CDR3aa: CASSPQGMNTEAFF
d_gene: NA
j_gene: TRBJ1-1
abundance: few
v_gene: TRBV18

CDR3nt: TGTGCCAGCAGGGGGACTGGGACAGGGGTTTATTCACCCCTCCACTTT
CDR3aa: CASRGTGTGVYSPLHF
d_gene: TRBD1
j_gene: TRBJ1-6
abundance: NA
v_gene: TRBV27

CDR3nt: TGTGCCAGCTCACCTGACAGGGGCACAGATACGCAGTATTTT
CDR3aa: CASSPDRGTDTQYF
d_gene: TRBD1
j_gene: TRBJ2-3
abundance: NA
v_gene: TRBV18

CDR3nt: TGTGCCAGCAGTTTAGTCGGCGGAGGAGTGGGTGGCTACACCTTC
CDR3aa: CASSLVGGGVGGYTF
d_gene: NA
j_gene: TRBJ1-2
abundance: NA
v_gene: TRBV28

CDR3nt: TGTGCCAGCAGCGTAGATCTAGGCGACACTGAAGCTTTCTTT
CDR3aa: CASSVDLGDTEAFF
d_gene: NA
j_gene: TRBJ1-1
abundance: NA
v_gene: TRBV9

CDR3nt: TGTGCCAGCAGCTTATATCCGGGAGCCTATGGCTACACCTTC
CDR3aa: CASSLYPGAYGYTF
d_gene: NA
j_gene: TRBJ1-2
abundance: few
v_gene: TRBV7-2

CDR3nt: TGCAGCGTCATATTGGGACAGGGCTTGAATGAGCAGTTCTTC
CDR3aa: CSVILGQGLNEQFF
d_gene: TRBD1
j_gene: TRBJ2-1
abundance: NA
v_gene: TRBV29-1

CDR3nt: TGTGCCAGCAACCCGGGACTAGCGGGAGGGCCACGATCCTACGAGCAGTACTTC
CDR3aa: CASNPGLAGGPRSYEQYF
d_gene: TRBD2
j_gene: TRBJ2-7
abundance: NA
v_gene: TRBV28

CDR3nt: TGTGCCAGCAGCGCACACAGGGGTGACACCGGGGAGCTGTTTTTT
CDR3aa: CASSAHRGDTGELFF
d_gene: TRBD1
j_gene: TRBJ2-2
abundance: once
v_gene: TRBV5-4

CDR3nt: TGTGCCAGTAGTATGGGGCAGGGGGCGTTGGAAAACATTCAGTACTTC
CDR3aa: CASSMGQGALENIQYF
d_gene: TRBD1
j_gene: TRBJ2-4
abundance: NA
v_gene: TRBV19

CDR3nt: TGTGCCAGTAGCTTCCCGGGGGAGGCCAACGTCCTGACTTTC
CDR3aa: CASSFPGEANVLTF
d_gene: NA
j_gene: TRBJ2-6
abundance: NA
v_gene: TRBV19

CDR3nt: TGTGCCAGCACCCGGGGGGAGTTAAACGAGCAGTACTTC
CDR3aa: CASTRGELNEQYF
d_gene: TRBD2
j_gene: TRBJ2-7
abundance: NA
v_gene: TRBV7-9

CDR3nt: TGTGCCAGCAGCCCGACGGGACAGAATAATTCACCCCTCCACTTT
CDR3aa: CASSPTGQNNSPLHF
d_gene: TRBD1
j_gene: TRBJ1-6
abundance: NA
v_gene: TRBV7-9

CDR3nt: TGTGCCATTTATACGGGACAGGGGTTCCTCGAGGACTATGGCTACACCTTC
CDR3aa: CAIYTGQGFLEDYGYTF
d_gene: TRBD1
j_gene: TRBJ1-2
abundance: NA
v_gene: TRBV7-9

CDR3nt: TGTGCCAGCTCACCCCGGCGGGGGGGCACAGATACGCAGTATTTT
CDR3aa: CASSPRRGGTDTQYF
d_gene: TRBD2
j_gene: TRBJ2-3
abundance: NA
v_gene: TRBV18

CDR3nt: TGCGCCAGCAGCTGGGGTGGGACTAGCAATGAGCAGTTCTTC
CDR3aa: CASSWGGTSNEQFF
d_gene: TRBD2
j_gene: TRBJ2-1
abundance: NA
v_gene: TRBV5-1

CDR3nt: TGTGCCAGCAGCACAGGGGGCGGCGAGCAGTACTTC
CDR3aa: CASSTGGGEQYF
d_gene: TRBD1
j_gene: TRBJ2-7
abundance: NA
v_gene: TRBV6-2/TRBV6-3

CDR3nt: TGTGCCAGCAGCTGGGTGGCGAGGAGCTCTGGAAACACCATATATTTT
CDR3aa: CASSWVARSSGNTIYF
d_gene: NA
j_gene: TRBJ1-3
abundance: NA
v_gene: TRBV5-6

CDR3nt: TGTGCCAGCAATGGACAGAACAATGAGCAGTTCTTC
CDR3aa: CASNGQNNEQFF
d_gene: NA
j_gene: TRBJ2-1
abundance: NA
v_gene: TRBV2

CDR3nt: TGTGCCAGCAGCGTAGGCGGCGGGAAGGACGAGCAGTACTTC
CDR3aa: CASSVGGGKDEQYF
d_gene: NA
j_gene: TRBJ2-7
abundance: NA
v_gene: TRBV9

CDR3nt: TGTGCCAGCGGGGGGGGTATGAGGGACCCTTCCGGAAACACCATATATTTT
CDR3aa: CASGGGMRDPSGNTIYF
d_gene: NA
j_gene: TRBJ1-3
abundance: NA
v_gene: TRBV3-1/TRBV3-2

CDR3nt: TGTGCCAGCAGTGACCTTCGAGGGAATAGCACAGATACGCAGTATTTT
CDR3aa: CASSDLRGNSTDTQYF
d_gene: NA
j_gene: TRBJ2-3
abundance: NA
v_gene: TRBV6-4

CDR3nt: TGTGCCAGTAGTCCTTGGGGGACAGGGGCTGGCTACACCTTC
CDR3aa: CASSPWGTGAGYTF
d_gene: TRBD1
j_gene: TRBJ1-2
abundance: once
v_gene: TRBV19

CDR3nt: TGTGCCACCAGCAGAGATCCCGGGGACGAGCAGTACTTC
CDR3aa: CATSRDPGDEQYF
d_gene: NA
j_gene: TRBJ2-7
abundance: NA
v_gene: TRBV15

CDR3nt: TGTGCCAGCAGCCTTGTGACATCCACTGAAGCTTTCTTT
CDR3aa: CASSLVTSTEAFF
d_gene: NA
j_gene: TRBJ1-1
abundance: NA
v_gene: TRBV3-1/TRBV3-2

CDR3nt: TGCGCCAGCAGCTTGGAGACTTGGGACACTGAAGCTTTCTTT
CDR3aa: CASSLETWDTEAFF
d_gene: NA
j_gene: TRBJ1-1
abundance: NA
v_gene: TRBV5-1

CDR3nt: TGTGCCAGCTCACCACAAACAGGGACCACAGATACGCAGTATTTT
CDR3aa: CASSPQTGTTDTQYF
d_gene: NA
j_gene: TRBJ2-3
abundance: NA
v_gene: TRBV18

CDR3nt: TGTGCCAGCAGCGTAGCTCCAGCAGGGAATTCACCCCTCCACTTT
CDR3aa: CASSVAPAGNSPLHF
d_gene: NA
j_gene: TRBJ1-6
abundance: NA
v_gene: TRBV9

CDR3nt: TGTGCCAGTTCTGGGGGGGGACAGGTCACTGAAGCTTTCTTT
CDR3aa: CASSGGGQVTEAFF
d_gene: TRBD1
j_gene: TRBJ1-1
abundance: few
v_gene: TRBV2

CDR3nt: TGTGCCAGCAGTACAGGGAAGGGCTATGGCTACACCTTC
CDR3aa: CASSTGKGYGYTF
d_gene: NA
j_gene: TRBJ1-2
abundance: once
v_gene: TRBV12-3/TRBV12-4

CDR3nt: TGTGCCAGCAGTTACGTGGGCCATGAGCAGTTCTTC
CDR3aa: CASSYVGHEQFF
d_gene: NA
j_gene: TRBJ2-1
abundance: once
v_gene: TRBV6-2/TRBV6-3

CDR3nt: TGTGCCAGCAGCCCGGGGGGGACCCAGTACTTC
CDR3aa: CASSPGGTQYF
d_gene: TRBD2
j_gene: TRBJ2-5
abundance: NA
v_gene: TRBV7-9